These T cell receptor beta chains were read from a single sample in a study of Ad26.COV2.S vaccination and SARS-CoV-2 variants. Some clones are missing from TCRdb's copy, which holds only in-frame ones; the method was immunoSEQ multiplex PCR. The data hold over 100,000 clones, with 80% observed a single time. The source material was peripheral blood, sampled after recovery from COVID-19. Receptors originate from a human donor who had recovered from COVID-19. Both conserved end residues are trimmed from each CDR3.

j_gene,v_gene,CDR3aa
TRBJ2-3,TRBV28,ASGSGASSSTDTQY
TRBJ2-5,TRBV5-1,ASSLVGGQETQY
TRBJ1-5,TRBV5-3,VKGQSHYSNQPQH
TRBJ2-2,TRBV10-3,AIRTDRGAAGELF
TRBJ1-1,TRBV29-1,SVAKEADEAF
TRBJ2-3,TRBV11-2,ASSSVVGGTDTQY
TRBJ2-1,TRBV4-3,ASSQTSGRHGPQF
TRBJ1-2,TRBV23-1,ASSRRDRGPRNYGYT
TRBJ2-5,TRBV28,ASSIGVRQETQY
TRBJ2-3,TRBV5-1,ASSLEGSTDTQY
TRBJ1-5,TRBV19,ASNLKANQPQH
TRBJ1-2,TRBV7-2,ASSPGTSTRGYT
TRBJ1-2,TRBV4-1,ASSQEGGANYGYT
TRBJ2-3,TRBV4-2,ASSQKGTRLTDTQY
TRBJ2-2,TRBV27,ASRGGRDTGELF
TRBJ1-4,TRBV3-1/TRBV3-2,ASSQVDRVGEKLF
TRBJ1-1,TRBV7-9,ASSLESGATEAF
TRBJ2-1,TRBV3-1/TRBV3-2,ASTYRVSPYNEQF
TRBJ1-5,TRBV7-7,ASSSTDPFLRNQPQH
TRBJ1-1,TRBV5-5,ASSLEGGLEAF
TRBJ2-1,TRBV27,ASSFLGFNEQF
TRBJ2-5,TRBV6-2/TRBV6-3,ASSYRVQETQY
TRBJ1-6,TRBV28,ASRPDRRNSPLH
TRBJ1-3,TRBV5-1,ASTSGDGNTIY